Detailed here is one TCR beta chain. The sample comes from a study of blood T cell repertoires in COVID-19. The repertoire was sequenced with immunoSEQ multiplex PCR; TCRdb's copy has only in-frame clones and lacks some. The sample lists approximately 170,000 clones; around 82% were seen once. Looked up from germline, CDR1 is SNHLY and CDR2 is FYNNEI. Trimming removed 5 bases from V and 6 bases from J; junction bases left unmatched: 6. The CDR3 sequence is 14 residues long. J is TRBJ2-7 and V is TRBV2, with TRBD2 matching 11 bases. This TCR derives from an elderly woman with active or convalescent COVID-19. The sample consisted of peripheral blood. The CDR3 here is CASSILAGETEQYF. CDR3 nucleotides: TGTGCCAGCAGTATACTAGCGGGAGAGACCGAGCAGTACTTC.